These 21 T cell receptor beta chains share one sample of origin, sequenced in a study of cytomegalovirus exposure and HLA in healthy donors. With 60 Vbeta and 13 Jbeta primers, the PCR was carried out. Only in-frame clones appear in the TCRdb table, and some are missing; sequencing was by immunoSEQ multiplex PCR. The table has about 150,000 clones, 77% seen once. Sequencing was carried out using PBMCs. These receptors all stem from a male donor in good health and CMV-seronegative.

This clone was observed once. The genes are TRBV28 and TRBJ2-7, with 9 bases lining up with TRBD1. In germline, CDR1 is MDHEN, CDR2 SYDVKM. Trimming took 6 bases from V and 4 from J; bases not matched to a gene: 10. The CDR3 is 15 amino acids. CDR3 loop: CASRRTGVSGYEQYF. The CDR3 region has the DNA TGTGCCAGCAGGCGGACAGGGGTATCCGGGTACGAGCAGTACTTC.

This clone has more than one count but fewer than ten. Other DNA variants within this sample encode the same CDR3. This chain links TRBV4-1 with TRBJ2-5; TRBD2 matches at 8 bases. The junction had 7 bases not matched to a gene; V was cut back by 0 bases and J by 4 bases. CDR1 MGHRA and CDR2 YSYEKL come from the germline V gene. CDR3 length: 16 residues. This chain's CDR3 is CASSQDGGGLAETQYF. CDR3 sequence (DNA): TGCGCCAGCAGCCAAGATGGGGGTGGACTAGCAGAGACCCAGTACTTC.

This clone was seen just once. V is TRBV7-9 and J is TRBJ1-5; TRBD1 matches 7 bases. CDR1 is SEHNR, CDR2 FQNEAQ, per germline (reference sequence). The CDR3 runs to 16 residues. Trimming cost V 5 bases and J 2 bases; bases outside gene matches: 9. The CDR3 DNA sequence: TGTGCCAGCAGCCAAGACAGGGTTGATCGCAATCAGCCCCAGCATTTT. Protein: CASSQDRVDRNQPQHF.

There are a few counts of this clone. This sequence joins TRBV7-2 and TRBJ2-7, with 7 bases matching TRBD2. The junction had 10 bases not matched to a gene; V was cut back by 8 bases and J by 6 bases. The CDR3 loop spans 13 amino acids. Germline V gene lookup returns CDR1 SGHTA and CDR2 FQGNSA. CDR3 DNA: TGTGCCAGCCGCGGGGCGGGAGTAGGCGAGCAGTACTTC. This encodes CASRGAGVGEQYF.

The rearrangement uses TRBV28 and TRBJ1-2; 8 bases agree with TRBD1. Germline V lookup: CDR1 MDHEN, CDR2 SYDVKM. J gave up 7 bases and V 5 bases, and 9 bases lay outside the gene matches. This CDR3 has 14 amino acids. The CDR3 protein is CASSPLQGAGGYTF. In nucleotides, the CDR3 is TGTGCCAGCAGTCCCCTCCAGGGGGCCGGTGGCTACACCTTC.

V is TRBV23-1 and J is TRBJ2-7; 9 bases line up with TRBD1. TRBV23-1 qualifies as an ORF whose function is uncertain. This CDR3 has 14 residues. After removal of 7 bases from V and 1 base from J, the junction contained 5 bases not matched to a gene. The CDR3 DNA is TGCGCCAGCAACGAGGACAGGGGATCCTACGAGCAGTACTTC. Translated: CASNEDRGSYEQYF.

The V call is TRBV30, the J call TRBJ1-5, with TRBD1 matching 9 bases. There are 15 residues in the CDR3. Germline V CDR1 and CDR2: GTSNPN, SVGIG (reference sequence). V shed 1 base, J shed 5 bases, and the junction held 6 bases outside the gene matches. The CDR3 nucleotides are TGTGCCTGGAGTGGGGGACAGGGAGAATATCAGCCCCAGCATTTT. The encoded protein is CAWSGGQGEYQPQHF.

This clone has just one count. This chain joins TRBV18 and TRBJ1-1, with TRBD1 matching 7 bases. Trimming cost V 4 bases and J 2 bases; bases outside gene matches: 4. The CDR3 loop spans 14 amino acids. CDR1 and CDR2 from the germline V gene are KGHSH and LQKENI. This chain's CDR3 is CASSQGQANTEAFF. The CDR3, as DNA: TGTGCCAGCTCACAAGGACAGGCCAACACTGAAGCTTTCTTT.

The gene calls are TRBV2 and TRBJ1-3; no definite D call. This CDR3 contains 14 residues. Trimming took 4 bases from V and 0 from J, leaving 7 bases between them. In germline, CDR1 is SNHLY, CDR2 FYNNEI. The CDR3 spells CASSVRSSGNTIYF. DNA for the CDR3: TGTGCCAGCAGTGTGAGGAGCTCTGGAAACACCATATATTTT.

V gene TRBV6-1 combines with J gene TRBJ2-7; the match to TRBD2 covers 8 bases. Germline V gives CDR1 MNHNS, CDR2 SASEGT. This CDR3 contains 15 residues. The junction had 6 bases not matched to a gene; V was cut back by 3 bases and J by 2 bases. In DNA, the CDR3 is TGTGCCAGCAGTGATAGGAGCGGGGGACCCTACGAGCAGTACTTC. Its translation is CASSDRSGGPYEQYF.

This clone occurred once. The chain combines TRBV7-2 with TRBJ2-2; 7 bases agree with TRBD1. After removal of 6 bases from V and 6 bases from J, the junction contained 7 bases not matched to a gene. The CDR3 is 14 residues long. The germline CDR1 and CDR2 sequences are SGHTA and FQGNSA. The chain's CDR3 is CASRGQLLPGELFF. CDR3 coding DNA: TGTGCCAGCAGGGGACAGCTCCTGCCCGGGGAGCTGTTTTTT.

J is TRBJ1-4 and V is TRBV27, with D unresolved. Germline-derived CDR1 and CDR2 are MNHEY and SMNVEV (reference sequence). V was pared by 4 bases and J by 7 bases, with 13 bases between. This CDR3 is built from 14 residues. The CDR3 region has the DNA TGTGCCAGCAGTTCTGGCTGGGAGGTTGAAAAACTGTTTTTT. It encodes CASSSGWEVEKLFF.

CDR3 DNA: TGTGCCAGCAGCCTACAGGGAGCCGGCAATCAGCCCCAGCATTTT. It encodes CASSLQGAGNQPQHF. This chain joins TRBV2 and TRBJ1-5, with D perhaps TRBD1 (6 bases). Deletions cut 6 bases from V and 2 bases from J, with 14 bases between. The CDR3 length is 15 residues. Germline V lookup: CDR1 SNHLY, CDR2 FYNNEI.

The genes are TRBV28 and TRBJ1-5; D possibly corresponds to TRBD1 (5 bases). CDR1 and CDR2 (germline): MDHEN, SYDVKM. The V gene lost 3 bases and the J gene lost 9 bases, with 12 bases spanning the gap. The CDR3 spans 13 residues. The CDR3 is CASSLGGSAPQHF. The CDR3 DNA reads TGTGCCAGCAGTTTGGGGGGTTCTGCGCCCCAGCATTTT.

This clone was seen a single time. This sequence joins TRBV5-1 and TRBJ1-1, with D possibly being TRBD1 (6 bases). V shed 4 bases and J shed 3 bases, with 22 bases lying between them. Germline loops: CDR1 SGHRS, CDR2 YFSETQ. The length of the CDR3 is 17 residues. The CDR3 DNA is TGCGCCAGCAGCCTTCGGACAGCTGGAATTAGGGACACTGAAGCTTTCTTT. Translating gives CASSLRTAGIRDTEAFF.

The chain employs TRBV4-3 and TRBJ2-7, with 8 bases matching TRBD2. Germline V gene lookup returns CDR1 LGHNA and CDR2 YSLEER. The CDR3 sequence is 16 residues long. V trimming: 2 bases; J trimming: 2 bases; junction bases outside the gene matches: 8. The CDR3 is CASSQRGGAVTYEQYF. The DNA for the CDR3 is TGCGCCAGCAGCCAACGGGGGGGCGCCGTTACCTACGAGCAGTACTTC.

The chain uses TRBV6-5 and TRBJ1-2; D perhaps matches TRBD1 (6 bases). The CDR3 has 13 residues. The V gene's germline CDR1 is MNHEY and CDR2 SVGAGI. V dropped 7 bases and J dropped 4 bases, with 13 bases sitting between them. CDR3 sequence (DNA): TGTGCCAGCACCCCGGGACAAGTCTATGGCTACACCTTC. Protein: CASTPGQVYGYTF.

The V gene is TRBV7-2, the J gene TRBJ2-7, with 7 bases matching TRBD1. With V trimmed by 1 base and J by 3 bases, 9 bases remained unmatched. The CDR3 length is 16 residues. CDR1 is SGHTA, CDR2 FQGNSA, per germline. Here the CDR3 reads CASSLDVQGVVYEQYF. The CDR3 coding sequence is TGTGCCAGCAGCTTAGACGTGCAGGGGGTGGTCTACGAGCAGTACTTC.

CDR3 coding DNA: TGTGCCAGCAGCGCCGGGACAGGGATTACTGAAGCTTTCTTT. The encoded protein is CASSAGTGITEAFF. V and J are TRBV5-8 and TRBJ1-1; 9 bases line up with TRBD1. V trimming: 4 bases; J trimming: 5 bases; junction bases outside the gene matches: 6. Germline CDR1 and CDR2: SGHTS and YDEGEE. CDR3 length equals 14 residues.

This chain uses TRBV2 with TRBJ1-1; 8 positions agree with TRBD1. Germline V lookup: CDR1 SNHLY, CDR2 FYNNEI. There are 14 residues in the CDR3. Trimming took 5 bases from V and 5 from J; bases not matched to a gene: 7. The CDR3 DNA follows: TGTGCCAGCAGTCTTGGACAGGGTGGAACTGAAGCTTTCTTT. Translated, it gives CASSLGQGGTEAFF. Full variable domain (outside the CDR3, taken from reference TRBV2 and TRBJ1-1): EPEVTQTPSHQVTQMGQEVILRCVPISNHLYFYWYRQILGQKVEFLVSFYNNEISEKSEIFDDQFSVERPDGSNFTLKIRSTKLEDSAMYFCASSLGQGGTEAFFGQGTRLTVV.

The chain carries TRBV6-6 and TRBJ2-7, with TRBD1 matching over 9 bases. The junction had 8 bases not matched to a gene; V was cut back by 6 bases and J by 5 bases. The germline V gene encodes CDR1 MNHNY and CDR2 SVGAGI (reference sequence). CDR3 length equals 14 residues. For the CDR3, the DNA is TGTGCCAGCAGGACGACAGGGGGGCGGAACGAGCAGTACTTC. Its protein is CASRTTGGRNEQYF.